This T cell receptor beta chain was captured in a study of graft-versus-host responses after intestinal transplantation. Study observations and caveats: Among circulating GvH clones, peak levels were associated with early post-transplant declines in HvG clones.

Here immunoSEQ multiplex PCR was the method, and the copy in TCRdb shows in-frame clones only, minus some. This sample has roughly 21,000 clones, with 25% to 35% found just once. This CDR3 contains 14 residues. V was cut by 5 bases and J by 0 bases, with 8 bases left in between. Germline-derived CDR1 and CDR2 are WSHSY and SAAADI. Irradiated stimulators labeled with violet dye, some 200,000 in number, were plated with some 200,000 CFSE-labeled responders. V gene TRBV10-2 combines with J gene TRBJ2-1; tentatively, D is TRBD2 (5 bases). The sequences come from alloreactive CD8+ T cells from a mixed lymphocyte reaction culture, collected before intestinal transplant. Subset described: CFSE-low proliferating T cells sorted from roughly 6-day pre-transplant mixed lymphocyte reaction (GvH or HvG direction). This clonotype originated in a human patient who received an intestinal transplant. The CDR3 protein is CASSLGLSYNEQFF. CDR3 coding DNA: TGCGCCAGCAGTTTAGGACTCTCCTACAATGAGCAGTTCTTC.